This TCR beta chain came from a study of T cell changes during pregnancy in multiple sclerosis. Repertoires were generated with immunoSEQ multiplex PCR, while TCRdb's copy carries only in-frame clones and drops some. The sample includes around 77,000 clones, approximately 92% of them seen just once. The sequencing used peripheral blood, collected in the third trimester of pregnancy. The clonotype originates from a female donor with multiple sclerosis, enrolled in a pregnancy study.

Here the CDR3 reads CASSANGGSYNEQFF. In nucleotides, the CDR3 is TGCGCCAGCAGCGCCAATGGCGGGTCCTACAATGAGCAGTTCTTC. The rearrangement links TRBV5-1 to TRBJ2-1; the D gene is possibly TRBD2 (5 bases). CDR3 length: 15 amino acids. Trimming took off 4 bases at V and 1 base at J, with 12 bases between the two ends. From germline, CDR1 is SGHRS and CDR2 YFSETQ.